These 29 T cell receptor beta chains originate from one sample sequenced in a study of vaccination effects on CD4 cells after COVID-19. Assay: immunoSEQ multiplex PCR; the TCRdb copy retains only in-frame clones and omits some. The data show 45,000 to 50,000 clones, about 80% seen once. The culture ran for roughly 10 days before CD4+ T cells were isolated. For these TCRs, the target antigens are not known. The sequenced sample was CD4+ T cells from PBMCs cultured without peptide, obtained before COVID-19 vaccination. These receptors all come from a human donor who had a prior SARS-CoV-2 infection.

V and J are TRBV7-8 and TRBJ2-7; 12 nucleotides agree with TRBD2. This CDR3 comprises 19 residues. V shed 3 bases and J 7 bases; nucleotides not matched to a gene: 19. CDR1 and CDR2 from the germline V gene are SGHVS and FQNEAQ. The CDR3 sequence is CASSLFILAGGTTKGEQYF. Written as DNA, the CDR3 is TGTGCCAGCAGCTTGTTTATACTAGCGGGAGGAACAACGAAGGGGGAGCAGTACTTC.

This chain's CDR3 is CASSETGTSPTKNIQYF. DNA of the CDR3: TGTGCCAGCAGTGAGACCGGGACTAGCCCAACCAAAAACATTCAGTACTTC. J is TRBJ2-4 and V is TRBV2, with TRBD2 matching over 9 bases. This CDR3 is built from 17 residues. Germline CDR1 SNHLY, CDR2 FYNNEI. V trimming: 3 bases; J trimming: 2 bases; junction bases outside the gene matches: 8.

This clone was seen a few times. This chain links TRBV2 with TRBJ2-3; the D gene is possibly TRBD2 (6 bases). The CDR3 has 15 residues. The V end lost 5 bases, the J end lost 3 bases, and 15 bases lay between the germline ends. CDR1 and CDR2 (germline): SNHLY, FYNNEI. The CDR3 nucleotides are TGTGCCAGCAGTTATGGCGGGGTAAAGACAGATACGCAGTATTTT. Amino acid sequence: CASSYGGVKTDTQYF. The full variable domain, with the rest looked up from reference TRBV2 and TRBJ2-3, is EPEVTQTPSHQVTQMGQEVILRCVPISNHLYFYWYRQILGQKVEFLVSFYNNEISEKSEIFDDQFSVERPDGSNFTLKIRSTKLEDSAMYFCASSYGGVKTDTQYFGPGTRLTVL.

The chain links TRBV10-3 to TRBJ1-2; TRBD1 matches 10 bases. Germline V gives CDR1 ENHRY, CDR2 SYGVKD. The length of the CDR3 is 16 residues. The V and J ends lost 3 bases and 4 bases, in that order; junction bases with no gene match: 8. The CDR3 is CAISEGGTGDLYGYTF. CDR3 coding DNA: TGTGCCATCAGTGAAGGGGGGACAGGGGACCTCTATGGCTACACCTTC.

The rearrangement links TRBV6-5 to TRBJ1-5; no firm D call. The V end was cut by 8 bases, the J end by 3 bases, with 8 bases between. The germline gives CDR1 MNHEY, CDR2 SVGAGI. CDR3 size: 12 residues. In nucleotides, the CDR3 is TGTGCCAGCGGGGTTTACAATCAGCCCCAGCATTTT. As protein: CASGVYNQPQHF.

The J gene is TRBJ2-3, the V gene TRBV20-1, with 11 bases that match TRBD2. Losses at the gene ends were 3 bases for V and 7 bases for J; bases not matched to a gene: 9. The length of the CDR3 is 15 residues. Germline V gene data show CDR1 as DFQATT and CDR2 as SNEGSKA (reference sequence). The CDR3 DNA sequence: TGCAGTGCTAGTGAACGAACTAGCGGGGGCAATACGCAGTATTTT. This codes for CSASERTSGGNTQYF.

This clone was picked up a small number of times. The chain uses TRBV7-9 and TRBJ1-2; tentative D call: TRBD1 (6 bases). CDR3 length: 14 residues. CDR1 SEHNR and CDR2 FQNEAQ come from the germline V gene (reference sequence). Trimming stripped 1 base from V and 6 bases from J, with 12 bases between. The CDR3 protein is CASSLERGADGYTF. CDR3 nucleotides: TGTGCCAGCAGCTTAGAGCGGGGGGCAGATGGCTACACCTTC.

The rearrangement links TRBV11-3 to TRBJ2-3, with TRBD2 identical over 9 bases. Losses at the gene ends were 5 bases for V and 6 bases for J; bases not matched to a gene: 12. From germline, CDR1 is SGHNT and CDR2 YENEEA. CDR3 length equals 16 residues. CDR3 sequence (DNA): TGTGCCAGCAGCCCAGGGCGGGAGGGGGGCAGGGATACGCAGTATTTT. Encoded protein: CASSPGREGGRDTQYF.

The chain joins TRBV19 to TRBJ2-7; 7 positions match TRBD2. The germline V gene has CDR1 LNHDA and CDR2 SQIVND (reference sequence). There are 15 residues in the CDR3. The junction had 11 bases not matched to a gene; V was cut back by 7 bases and J by 2 bases. DNA of the CDR3: TGTGCCAGTACCCCCCAAGCGGGATCCCCCTACGAGCAGTACTTC. Its translation: CASTPQAGSPYEQYF.

The chain carries TRBV5-1 and TRBJ1-2; 7 nucleotides line up with TRBD1. The CDR3 totals 13 residues. Per germline, CDR1 SGHRS and CDR2 YFSETQ. V shed 4 bases and J 8 bases; nucleotides not matched to a gene: 8. CDR3 coding DNA: TGCGCCAGCAGCGGACAGGACGTTGGCGGCTACACCTTC. Its protein is CASSGQDVGGYTF.

Of note for this clone: A junction boundary mismatches the germline segment, possibly from a read error. The chain uses TRBV7-7 and TRBJ2-5; 11 bases map to TRBD2. The CDR3 has 16 residues. Germline V gene data show CDR1 as SSHAT and CDR2 as FNYEAQ (reference sequence). CDR3: CASSPSLAGGAETQYF. CDR3 in DNA: TGTGCTAGCAGCCCGTCGCTAGCGGGGGGAGCAGAGACCCAGTACTTC.

The chain has TRBV5-1 and TRBJ2-7; the D is unclear. The germline CDR1 and CDR2 sequences are SGHRS and YFSETQ. Trimming shortened V by 1 base and J by 2 bases, and 7 bases separated the two germline ends. The CDR3 runs 13 residues. CDR3 nucleotide sequence: TGCGCCAGCAGCTTGACGGATCCCTACGAGCAGTACTTC. It translates to CASSLTDPYEQYF.

This clone was recorded a few times. The genes are TRBV5-1 and TRBJ2-1, with D unclear. Trimming shortened V by 2 bases and J by 0 bases, and 9 bases separated the two germline ends. The germline gives CDR1 SGHRS, CDR2 YFSETQ. The CDR3 consists of 15 residues. CDR3 bases: TGCGCCAGCAGCTTCGCGGATAGCTCCTACAATGAGCAGTTCTTC. As protein: CASSFADSSYNEQFF.

For the CDR3, the DNA is TGTGCCATCAGTGAGCTGGAGGGAGGGCCCAGGGAGACCCAGTACTTC. This codes for CAISELEGGPRETQYF. V gene TRBV10-3 combines with J gene TRBJ2-5; 7 bases are a match to TRBD2. With 2 bases clipped from V and 5 bases from J, the junction kept 11 bases outside the gene matches. This CDR3 region has 16 residues. Germline lookup yields CDR1 ENHRY and CDR2 SYGVKD.

The chain links TRBV5-1 to TRBJ1-4, with TRBD1 matching 7 bases. The CDR3 has 15 residues. Per germline, CDR1 SGHRS and CDR2 YFSETQ. Trimming removed 2 bases from V and 8 bases from J; junction bases left unmatched: 9. CDR3 sequence (DNA): TGCGCCAGCAGCTTCGCCGGGACAGAGGAAGAAAAACTGTTTTTT. Translated: CASSFAGTEEEKLFF.

The rearrangement links TRBV7-2 to TRBJ2-7; no clear D gene. Germline CDR1 reads SGHTA; CDR2 reads FQGNSA. Trimming took 1 base from V and 4 from J, leaving 11 bases between them. This CDR3 has 14 residues. As DNA, the CDR3 is TGTGCCAGCAGCTTAGATGGAGCCTTTTACGAGCAGTACTTC. Translating gives CASSLDGAFYEQYF.

The chain links TRBV19 to TRBJ2-1; 11 nucleotides agree with TRBD2. The CDR3 covers 16 residues. Germline CDR1 is LNHDA and CDR2 is SQIVND (reference sequence). Trimming took 2 bases from V and 9 from J; bases not matched to a gene: 9. The CDR3 region has the DNA TGTGCCAGTAGTATAACGGGACTAGCGGCATCGGCTGAGCAGTTCTTC. Amino acids: CASSITGLAASAEQFF. The complete variable domain, with remaining parts taken from reference TRBV19 and TRBJ2-1, reads DGGITQSPKYLFRKEGQNVTLSCEQNLNHDAMYWYRQDPGQGLRLIYYSQIVNDFQKGDIAEGYSVSREKKESFPLTVTSAQKNPTAFYLCASSITGLAASAEQFFGPGTRLTVL.

The chain is built from TRBV3-1 (or the pseudogene TRBV3-2) and TRBJ2-5, with D maybe TRBD1 (5 bases). The V end lost 0 bases, the J end lost 2 bases, and 16 bases lay between the germline ends. Germline CDR1 is LGHDT and CDR2 is YNNKEL (reference sequence). The CDR3 has 17 amino acids. The CDR3 bases are TGTGCCAGCAGCCAAGATCCCCCGTCAGGGCCACAAGAGACCCAGTACTTC. Protein: CASSQDPPSGPQETQYF.

The V and J genes are TRBV12-3 or TRBV12-4 and TRBJ2-1; D ambiguous. The CDR3 has 11 residues. Trimming took 6 bases from V and 3 from J, leaving 3 bases between them. The CDR3 DNA sequence: TGTGCCAGCAGGTACTACAATGAGCAGTTCTTC. Protein product: CASRYYNEQFF.

This chain joins TRBV7-8 and TRBJ1-1, with D tentatively TRBD1 (5 bases). In germline, CDR1 is SGHVS, CDR2 FQNEAQ. The CDR3 runs to 15 residues. V gave up 0 bases and J gave up 4 bases, with 12 bases separating them. Written as DNA, the CDR3 is TGTGCCAGCAGCTTAGCGCTAGGGGCAGGCACTGAAGCTTTCTTT. Its translation is CASSLALGAGTEAFF. The entire variable domain, with the rest obtained from reference TRBV7-8 and TRBJ1-1, is as follows: GAGVSQSPRYKVAKRGQDVALRCDPISGHVSLFWYQQALGQGPEFLTYFQNEAQLDKSGLPSDRFFAERPEGSVSTLKIQRTQQEDSAVYLCASSLALGAGTEAFFGQGTRLTVV.

The gene calls are TRBV19 and TRBJ1-4; D is undetermined. V lost 3 bases to trimming and J lost 9 bases, with 20 bases between them. Germline CDR1 is LNHDA and CDR2 is SQIVND (reference sequence). CDR3 length: 16 amino acids. DNA for the CDR3: TGTGCCAGTAGTATTTTCGCGCTGGGTTCGGGGAAAAAACTGTTTTTT. This gives the protein CASSIFALGSGKKLFF.

The chain recombines TRBV5-8 with TRBJ2-2; tentatively, D is TRBD2 (6 bases). The CDR3 loop spans 14 amino acids. Germline assignment: CDR1 SGHTS and CDR2 YDEGEE. V was trimmed by 4 bases and J by 3 bases, leaving 10 bases between them. Here the CDR3 reads CASSGGTYTGELFF. The CDR3 region has the DNA TGTGCCAGCAGCGGGGGGACCTACACCGGGGAGCTGTTTTTT.

The V gene is TRBV7-3, the J gene TRBJ2-2; D might be TRBD2 (6 bases). From germline, CDR1 is SGHTA and CDR2 FQGTGA. This CDR3 is 16 amino acids long. V shed 1 base and J shed 4 bases, with 13 bases lying between them. CDR3 sequence reads: CASSLMPGVTTGELFF. The CDR3 DNA is TGTGCCAGCAGCTTAATGCCGGGAGTAACCACCGGGGAGCTGTTTTTT.

This chain links TRBV10-3 with TRBJ2-3; 9 bases match TRBD2. With V trimmed by 4 bases and J by 4 bases, 6 bases remained unmatched. This CDR3 has 15 amino acids. Germline CDR1 ENHRY, CDR2 SYGVKD. Here the CDR3 reads CAISGGTSNADTQYF. CDR3 bases: TGTGCCATCAGTGGAGGGACTAGCAACGCAGATACGCAGTATTTT.

This clone appeared a few times. This sample also contains other DNA sequences that code for the same CDR3. The chain employs TRBV27 and TRBJ2-3; possibly TRBD1 for D (5 bases). This CDR3 has 13 residues. Germline values: CDR1 MNHEY, CDR2 SMNVEV (reference sequence). V was shortened by 3 bases and J by 1 base, with 5 bases between the two germline ends. The CDR3 spells CASSFRGTDTQYF. CDR3 nucleotides: TGTGCCAGCAGTTTCAGGGGCACAGATACGCAGTATTTT.

The CDR3 is CASSQRRPPRTGVGETQYF. The CDR3, as DNA: TGTGCCAGCAGCCAACGCCGCCCGCCCAGGACAGGGGTTGGGGAGACCCAGTACTTC. The V call is TRBV14, the J call TRBJ2-5, with 9 bases that match TRBD1. CDR1 and CDR2 from the germline V gene are SGHDN and FVKESK. Germline trimming cut 2 bases from V and 5 bases from J; bases unmatched to any gene: 18. The CDR3 has 19 residues.

The V and J genes are TRBV29-1 and TRBJ2-1; unclear D gene. The CDR3 sequence is 13 residues long. CDR1 SQVTM and CDR2 ANQGSEA come from the germline V gene. V was shortened by 2 bases and J by 8 bases, with 13 bases between the two germline ends. As DNA, the CDR3 is TGCAGCGTTGAACCCCTACAAAGGGATGAGCAGTTCTTC. Translated, it gives CSVEPLQRDEQFF.

V gene TRBV11-3 combines with J gene TRBJ2-5; 8 nucleotides line up with TRBD1. V was pared by 1 base and J by 1 base, with 5 bases of the junction left unmatched. The CDR3 length is 16 residues. In germline, CDR1 is SGHNT, CDR2 YENEEA. The chain's CDR3 is CASSLGTGGGQETQYF. CDR3 nucleotide sequence: TGTGCCAGCAGCTTAGGTACAGGGGGAGGCCAAGAGACCCAGTACTTC.

The gene calls are TRBV4-2 and TRBJ2-5; TRBD1 agrees at 9 bases. The germline CDR1 and CDR2 sequences are LGHNA and YNFKEQ. V trimming: 2 bases; J trimming: 6 bases; junction bases outside the gene matches: 7. The CDR3 has 15 amino acids. The CDR3 here is CASSQTGTGRQTQYF. Here the CDR3 DNA reads TGTGCCAGCAGCCAAACCGGGACAGGGAGACAGACCCAGTACTTC.